This is a list of T cell receptor beta chains from one sample in a study of cytomegalovirus exposure and HLA in healthy donors. Profiling relied on immunoSEQ multiplex PCR, and the TCRdb table lists in-frame clones only, not all of them. The sample lists approximately 220,000 clones, 75% to 80% seen once, with 1.5% to 2% in the top ten. The specimen sequenced was PBMCs. The receptors were gathered from a male donor in good health and CMV-seronegative. The CDR3 runs from the conserved cysteine through the conserved F or W. A D gene is named only where the DNA matches it firmly. The size of a clone is reported for some rows only, either as once, few or many, or as a class for expanded clones.

v_gene: TRBV30
abundance: -
j_gene: TRBJ1-2
d_gene: -
CDR3nt: TGTGCCTGGAGTGTACTTCTAGGAGGGAATGGCTACACCTTC
CDR3aa: CAWSVLLGGNGYTF

v_gene: TRBV29-1
abundance: once
j_gene: TRBJ2-7
d_gene: -
CDR3nt: TGCAGCGTTGTTTTCAGGCAGGGCCCCTACGAGCAGTACTTC
CDR3aa: CSVVFRQGPYEQYF

v_gene: TRBV28
abundance: -
j_gene: TRBJ1-2
d_gene: TRBD1
CDR3nt: TGTGCCAGCAGTCCAACCTCACAGGGGGCCTATGGCTACACCTTC
CDR3aa: CASSPTSQGAYGYTF

v_gene: TRBV5-4
abundance: -
j_gene: TRBJ1-1
d_gene: -
CDR3nt: TGTGCCAGCAGCTTGCCGATCGGGGAGGGCCGTGAAGCTTTCTTT
CDR3aa: CASSLPIGEGREAFF

v_gene: TRBV27
abundance: -
j_gene: TRBJ1-5
d_gene: TRBD1
CDR3nt: TGTGCCAGCAGCGGACAGGAAGGCAATCAGCCCCAGCATTTT
CDR3aa: CASSGQEGNQPQHF

v_gene: TRBV7-2
abundance: once
j_gene: TRBJ1-4
d_gene: TRBD1
CDR3nt: TGTGCCAGCAGTCCCTCCCCGGGACAGGGTGAAAAACTGTTTTTT
CDR3aa: CASSPSPGQGEKLFF

v_gene: TRBV27
abundance: -
j_gene: TRBJ2-1
d_gene: -
CDR3nt: TGTGCCAGCAGTTCCCCGCCCGGGACTTCGCGGAAATTCGAGCAGTTCTTC
CDR3aa: CASSSPPGTSRKFEQFF

v_gene: TRBV6-6
abundance: -
j_gene: TRBJ1-6
d_gene: -
CDR3nt: TGTGCCAGCAGTAACCTCGGTGTCGGGGAATCACCCCTCCACTTT
CDR3aa: CASSNLGVGESPLHF

v_gene: TRBV7-2
abundance: few
j_gene: TRBJ1-2
d_gene: TRBD1
CDR3nt: TGTGCCAGCAGCCAACCAGGGGGCGGTGGCTACACCTTC
CDR3aa: CASSQPGGGGYTF

v_gene: TRBV5-1
abundance: once
j_gene: TRBJ1-3
d_gene: -
CDR3nt: TGCGCCAGCAGCCTTCAGGGGCTCTCTGGAAACACCATATATTTT
CDR3aa: CASSLQGLSGNTIYF

v_gene: TRBV6-6
abundance: -
j_gene: TRBJ2-7
d_gene: -
CDR3nt: TGTGCCAGCAGTTACTGGTCACTTATCGGCGAGCAGTACTTC
CDR3aa: CASSYWSLIGEQYF

v_gene: TRBV30
abundance: -
j_gene: TRBJ2-3
d_gene: -
CDR3nt: TGTGCCTGGAGTGTGGGCAGCACAGATACGCAGTATTTT
CDR3aa: CAWSVGSTDTQYF

v_gene: TRBV19
abundance: -
j_gene: TRBJ2-5
d_gene: TRBD2
CDR3nt: TGTGCCTCCGGGGGAGGGGAAGGGACCCAGTACTTC
CDR3aa: CASGGGEGTQYF

v_gene: TRBV10-3
abundance: -
j_gene: TRBJ2-1
d_gene: TRBD1
CDR3nt: TGTGCCATCAGTAAAGGGACAGGGGTCAATGAGCAGTTCTTC
CDR3aa: CAISKGTGVNEQFF

v_gene: TRBV5-3
abundance: once
j_gene: TRBJ1-5
d_gene: TRBD1
CDR3nt: TGTGCCAGAAGCTTCGGGACAGATCAGCCCCAGCATTTT
CDR3aa: CARSFGTDQPQHF

v_gene: TRBV29-1
abundance: -
j_gene: TRBJ1-3
d_gene: -
CDR3nt: TGCAGCGCCCGGCGGGGGGGCTCTGGAAACACCATATATTTT
CDR3aa: CSARRGGSGNTIYF

v_gene: TRBV19
abundance: -
j_gene: TRBJ1-3
d_gene: TRBD1
CDR3nt: TGTGCCAGTAGCAGACAGGGTTCTGGAAACACCATATATTTT
CDR3aa: CASSRQGSGNTIYF

v_gene: TRBV2
abundance: once
j_gene: TRBJ2-5
d_gene: TRBD2
CDR3nt: TGTGCCAGCACTCTAGCGGGGGCCTTCCAAGAGACCCAGTACTTC
CDR3aa: CASTLAGAFQETQYF

v_gene: TRBV5-4
abundance: few
j_gene: TRBJ2-5
d_gene: -
CDR3nt: TGTGCCAGCAGCCCCCGAGGCGGAGAGACCCAGTACTTC
CDR3aa: CASSPRGGETQYF

v_gene: TRBV14
abundance: -
j_gene: TRBJ2-7
d_gene: -
CDR3nt: TGTGCCAGCAGCCAAGAAGGGTACGGGCGGGGCTACGAGCAGTACTTC
CDR3aa: CASSQEGYGRGYEQYF

v_gene: TRBV13
abundance: -
j_gene: TRBJ2-3
d_gene: -
CDR3nt: TGTGCCAGCAGCTTAGAAGCTCCGTCAAATACGCAGTATTTT
CDR3aa: CASSLEAPSNTQYF

v_gene: TRBV19
abundance: few
j_gene: TRBJ2-7
d_gene: -
CDR3nt: TGTGCCAGTAGTATTCCTAACTACGAGCAGTACTTC
CDR3aa: CASSIPNYEQYF

v_gene: TRBV7-9
abundance: -
j_gene: TRBJ2-2
d_gene: -
CDR3nt: TGTGCCAGCAGCTTTGTCGGCCAGGGTCGTACCGGGGAGCTGTTTTTT
CDR3aa: CASSFVGQGRTGELFF

v_gene: TRBV30
abundance: -
j_gene: TRBJ1-3
d_gene: TRBD1
CDR3nt: TGTGCCTGGAGTGTCGGGACAGGGGGAATCGGAAACACCATATATTTT
CDR3aa: CAWSVGTGGIGNTIYF

v_gene: TRBV29-1
abundance: -
j_gene: TRBJ2-5
d_gene: TRBD2
CDR3nt: TGCAGCGTTGACGGACTAGCGGGGGGGCCGGCCCAGTACTTC
CDR3aa: CSVDGLAGGPAQYF

v_gene: TRBV7-2
abundance: -
j_gene: TRBJ2-6
d_gene: TRBD2
CDR3nt: TGTGCCAGCAGCTTCAGCGGGGGACGCTCTGGGGCCAACGTCCTGACTTTC
CDR3aa: CASSFSGGRSGANVLTF

v_gene: TRBV5-1
abundance: once
j_gene: TRBJ2-7
d_gene: -
CDR3nt: TGCGCCAGCAGCTTGATACAGTCCTACGAGCAGTACTTC
CDR3aa: CASSLIQSYEQYF

v_gene: TRBV5-1
abundance: -
j_gene: TRBJ2-7
d_gene: TRBD2
CDR3nt: TGCGCCAGCAGCTTGGTTGGCGGGAGCTCCTACGAGCAGTACTTC
CDR3aa: CASSLVGGSSYEQYF

v_gene: TRBV6-1
abundance: -
j_gene: TRBJ2-5
d_gene: -
CDR3nt: TGTGCCAGCAGTGAATGGCCGTTACAAGAGACCCAGTACTTC
CDR3aa: CASSEWPLQETQYF

v_gene: TRBV18
abundance: -
j_gene: TRBJ2-7
d_gene: -
CDR3nt: TGTGCCAGCTCCCCTGCTGGAGACGAGCAGTACTTC
CDR3aa: CASSPAGDEQYF

v_gene: TRBV6-5
abundance: -
j_gene: TRBJ1-4
d_gene: -
CDR3nt: TGTGCCAGCAGTTCCGACAGGAATGGGGATGAAAAACTGTTTTTT
CDR3aa: CASSSDRNGDEKLFF

v_gene: TRBV2
abundance: -
j_gene: TRBJ2-7
d_gene: TRBD1
CDR3nt: TGTGCCAGCAGGGGGACAGGGGTTCTCTACGAGCAGTACTTC
CDR3aa: CASRGTGVLYEQYF

v_gene: TRBV7-9
abundance: -
j_gene: TRBJ2-1
d_gene: -
CDR3nt: TGTGCCAGCAGCACACCGCCCGCGGGGGCGAGCTCCTACAATGAGCAGTTCTTC
CDR3aa: CASSTPPAGASSYNEQFF

v_gene: TRBV19
abundance: -
j_gene: TRBJ2-7
d_gene: TRBD1
CDR3nt: TGTGCCAGTAGTGCTCCAGGGGGCCTCTACGAGCAGTACTTC
CDR3aa: CASSAPGGLYEQYF

v_gene: TRBV29-1
abundance: -
j_gene: TRBJ1-4
d_gene: -
CDR3nt: TGCAGCGTGCTTGGAGGGAGAAGTGAAAAACTGTTTTTT
CDR3aa: CSVLGGRSEKLFF

v_gene: TRBV5-6
abundance: once
j_gene: TRBJ2-2
d_gene: TRBD1
CDR3nt: TGTGCCAGCAGCTGGGACAGGGGCACCGGGGAGCTGTTTTTT
CDR3aa: CASSWDRGTGELFF

v_gene: TRBV10-3
abundance: -
j_gene: TRBJ2-3
d_gene: TRBD2
CDR3nt: TGTGCCATCAGTCTGACTAGCGGGGGGGAACTTAGCACAGATACGCAGTATTTT
CDR3aa: CAISLTSGGELSTDTQYF

v_gene: TRBV27
abundance: -
j_gene: TRBJ1-1
d_gene: TRBD1
CDR3nt: TGTGCCAGCAGTTTATCCCCCGGACAGGGGAGGGGGGATAACACTGAAGCTTTCTTT
CDR3aa: CASSLSPGQGRGDNTEAFF

v_gene: TRBV6-4
abundance: -
j_gene: TRBJ2-1
d_gene: TRBD2
CDR3nt: TGTGCCAGCAGTCGGACTAGTTCGATTTACAATGAGCAGTTCTTC
CDR3aa: CASSRTSSIYNEQFF

v_gene: TRBV4-1
abundance: -
j_gene: TRBJ1-1
d_gene: -
CDR3nt: TGCGCCAGCAGCCAAGTCATGGCGGGGCCCACTGAAGCTTTCTTT
CDR3aa: CASSQVMAGPTEAFF